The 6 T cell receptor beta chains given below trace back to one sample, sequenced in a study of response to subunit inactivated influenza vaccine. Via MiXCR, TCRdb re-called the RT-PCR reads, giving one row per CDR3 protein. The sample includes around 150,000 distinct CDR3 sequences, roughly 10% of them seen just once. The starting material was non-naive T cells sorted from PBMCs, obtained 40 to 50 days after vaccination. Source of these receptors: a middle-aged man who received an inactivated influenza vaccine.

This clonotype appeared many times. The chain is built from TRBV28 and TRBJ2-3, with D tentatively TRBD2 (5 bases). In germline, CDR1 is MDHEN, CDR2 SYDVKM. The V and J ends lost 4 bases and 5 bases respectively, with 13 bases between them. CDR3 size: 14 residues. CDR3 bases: TGTGCCAGCAGTTCAAGCCTGGGGAGAGATACGCAGTATTTT. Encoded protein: CASSSSLGRDTQYF.

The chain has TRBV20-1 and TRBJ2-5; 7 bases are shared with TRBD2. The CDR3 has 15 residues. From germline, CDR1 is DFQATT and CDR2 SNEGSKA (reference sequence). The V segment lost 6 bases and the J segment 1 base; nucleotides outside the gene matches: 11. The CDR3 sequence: CSAYSGGALQETQYF. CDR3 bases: TGCAGTGCGTACTCGGGGGGAGCACTCCAAGAGACCCAGTACTTC.

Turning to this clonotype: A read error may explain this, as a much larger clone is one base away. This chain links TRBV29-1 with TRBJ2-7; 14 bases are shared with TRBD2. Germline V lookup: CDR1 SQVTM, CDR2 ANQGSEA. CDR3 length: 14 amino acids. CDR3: CSVTGLAGVYEKYF. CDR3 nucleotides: TGCAGCGTCACGGGACTAGCGGGAGTGTACGAGAAGTACTTC.

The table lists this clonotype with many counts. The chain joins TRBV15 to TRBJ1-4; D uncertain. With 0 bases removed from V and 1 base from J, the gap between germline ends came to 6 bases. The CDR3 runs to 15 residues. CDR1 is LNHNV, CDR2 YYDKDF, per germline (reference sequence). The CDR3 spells CATSRDVRTNEKLFF. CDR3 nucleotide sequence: TGTGCCACCAGCAGAGATGTGAGAACTAATGAAAAACTGTTTTTT. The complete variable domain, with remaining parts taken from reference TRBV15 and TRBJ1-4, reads DAMVIQNPRYQVTQFGKPVTLSCSQTLNHNVMYWYQQKSSQAPKLLFHYYDKDFNNEADTPDNFQSRRPNTSFCFLDIRSPGLGDTAMYLCATSRDVRTNEKLFFGSGTQLSVL.

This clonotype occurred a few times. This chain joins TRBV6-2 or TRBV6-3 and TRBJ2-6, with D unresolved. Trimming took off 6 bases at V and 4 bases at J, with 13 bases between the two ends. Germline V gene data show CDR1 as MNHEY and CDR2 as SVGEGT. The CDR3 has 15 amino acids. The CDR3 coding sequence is TGTGCCAGCAGAGATAAGGGCGGAGGGGCCAACGTCCTGACTTTC. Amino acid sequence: CASRDKGGGANVLTF.

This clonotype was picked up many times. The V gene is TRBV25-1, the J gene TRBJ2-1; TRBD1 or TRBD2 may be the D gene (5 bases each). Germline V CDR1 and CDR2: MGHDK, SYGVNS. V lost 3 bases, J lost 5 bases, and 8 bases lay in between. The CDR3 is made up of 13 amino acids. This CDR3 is CASSEGRHNEQFF. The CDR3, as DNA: TGTGCCAGCAGTGAGGGACGACACAATGAGCAGTTCTTC.